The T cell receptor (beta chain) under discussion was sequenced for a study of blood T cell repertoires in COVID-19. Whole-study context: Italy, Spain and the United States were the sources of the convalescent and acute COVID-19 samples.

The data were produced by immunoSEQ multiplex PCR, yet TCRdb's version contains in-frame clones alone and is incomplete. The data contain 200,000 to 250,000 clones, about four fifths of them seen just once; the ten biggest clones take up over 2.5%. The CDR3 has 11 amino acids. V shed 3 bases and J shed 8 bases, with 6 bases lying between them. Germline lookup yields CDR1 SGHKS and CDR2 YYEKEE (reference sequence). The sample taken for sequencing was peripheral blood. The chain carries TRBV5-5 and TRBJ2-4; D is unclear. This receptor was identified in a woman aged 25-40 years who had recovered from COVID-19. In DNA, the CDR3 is TGTGCCAGCAGCTCCATAGACATTCAGTACTTC. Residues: CASSSIDIQYF.